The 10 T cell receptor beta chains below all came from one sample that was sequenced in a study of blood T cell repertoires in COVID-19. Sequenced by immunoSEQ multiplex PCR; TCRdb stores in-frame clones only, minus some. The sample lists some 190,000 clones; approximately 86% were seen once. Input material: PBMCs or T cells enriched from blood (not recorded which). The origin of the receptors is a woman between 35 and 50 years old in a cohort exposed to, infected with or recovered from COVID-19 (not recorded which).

The CDR3 region has the DNA TGTGCCAGCAGCCGAGGAAGGAACACTGAAGCTTTCTTT. It translates to CASSRGRNTEAFF. This sequence joins TRBV14 and TRBJ1-1; D is unresolved. Germline values: CDR1 SGHDN, CDR2 FVKESK. This CDR3 region has 13 residues. The V end lost 4 bases, the J end lost 1 base, and 7 bases lay between the germline ends.

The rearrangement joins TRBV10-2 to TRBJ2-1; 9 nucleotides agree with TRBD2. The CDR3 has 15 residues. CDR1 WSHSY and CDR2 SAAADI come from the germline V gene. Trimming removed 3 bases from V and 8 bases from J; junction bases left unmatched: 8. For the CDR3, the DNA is TGCGCCAGCAGTGACGCGGGAGGGCCTTCTGATGAGCAGTTCTTC. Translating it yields CASSDAGGPSDEQFF.

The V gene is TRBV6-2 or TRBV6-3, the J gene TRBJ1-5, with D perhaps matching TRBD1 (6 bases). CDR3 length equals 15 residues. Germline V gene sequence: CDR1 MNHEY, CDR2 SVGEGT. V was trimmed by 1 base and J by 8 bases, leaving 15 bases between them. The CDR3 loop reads CASSYLTGPSEPQHF. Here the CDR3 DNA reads TGTGCCAGCAGTTACTTGACAGGACCCTCTGAGCCCCAGCATTTT.

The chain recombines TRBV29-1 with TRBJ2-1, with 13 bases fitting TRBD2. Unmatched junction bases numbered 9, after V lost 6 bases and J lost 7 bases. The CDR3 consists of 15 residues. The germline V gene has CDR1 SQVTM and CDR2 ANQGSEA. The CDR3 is CSVETSGRLGNEQFF. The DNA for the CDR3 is TGCAGCGTCGAGACTAGCGGGAGGTTGGGGAATGAGCAGTTCTTC.

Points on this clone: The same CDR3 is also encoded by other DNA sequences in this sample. CDR3 sequence reads: CASSFPNQPQHF. The CDR3 bases are TGTGCCAGCAGTTTCCCGAATCAGCCCCAGCATTTT. The rearrangement links TRBV27 to TRBJ1-5, with D hard to call. The V end was cut by 3 bases, the J end by 4 bases, with 4 bases between. Germline V gives CDR1 MNHEY, CDR2 SMNVEV (reference sequence). The CDR3 loop spans 12 amino acids.

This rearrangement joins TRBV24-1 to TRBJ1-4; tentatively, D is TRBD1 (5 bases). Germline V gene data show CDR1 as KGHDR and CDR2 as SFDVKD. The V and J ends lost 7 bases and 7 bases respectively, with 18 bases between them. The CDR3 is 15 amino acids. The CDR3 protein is CATSLGGETSEKLFF. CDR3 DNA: TGTGCCACCAGCCTTGGGGGGGAGACGAGTGAAAAACTGTTTTTT.

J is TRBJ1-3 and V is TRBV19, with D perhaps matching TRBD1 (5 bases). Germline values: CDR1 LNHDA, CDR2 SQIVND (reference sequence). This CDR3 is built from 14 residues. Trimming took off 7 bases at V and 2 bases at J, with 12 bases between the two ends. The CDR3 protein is CASIIGGAGNTIYF. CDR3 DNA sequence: TGTGCCAGTATCATCGGAGGGGCTGGAAACACCATATATTTT.

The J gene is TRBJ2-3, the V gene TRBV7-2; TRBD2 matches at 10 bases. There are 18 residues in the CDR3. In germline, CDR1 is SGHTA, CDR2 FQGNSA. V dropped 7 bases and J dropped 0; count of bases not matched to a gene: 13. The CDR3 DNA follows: TGTGCCAGCACCGGCGGTAGCGGGGGGAACCCTAGCACAGATACGCAGTATTTT. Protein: CASTGGSGGNPSTDTQYF.

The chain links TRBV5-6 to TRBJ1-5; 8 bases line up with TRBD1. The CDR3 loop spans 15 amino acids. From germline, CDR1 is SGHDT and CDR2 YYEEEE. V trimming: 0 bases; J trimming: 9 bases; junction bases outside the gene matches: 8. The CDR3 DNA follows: TGTGCCAGCAGCTTGGGAGGGACAGGTTTTTTGCCCCAGCATTTT. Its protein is CASSLGGTGFLPQHF.

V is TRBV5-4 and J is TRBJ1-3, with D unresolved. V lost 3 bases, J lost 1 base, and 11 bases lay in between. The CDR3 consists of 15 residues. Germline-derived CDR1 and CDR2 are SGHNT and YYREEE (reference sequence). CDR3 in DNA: TGTGCCAGCAGCTATCCCGGGGTTTCTGGAAACACCATATATTTT. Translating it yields CASSYPGVSGNTIYF.